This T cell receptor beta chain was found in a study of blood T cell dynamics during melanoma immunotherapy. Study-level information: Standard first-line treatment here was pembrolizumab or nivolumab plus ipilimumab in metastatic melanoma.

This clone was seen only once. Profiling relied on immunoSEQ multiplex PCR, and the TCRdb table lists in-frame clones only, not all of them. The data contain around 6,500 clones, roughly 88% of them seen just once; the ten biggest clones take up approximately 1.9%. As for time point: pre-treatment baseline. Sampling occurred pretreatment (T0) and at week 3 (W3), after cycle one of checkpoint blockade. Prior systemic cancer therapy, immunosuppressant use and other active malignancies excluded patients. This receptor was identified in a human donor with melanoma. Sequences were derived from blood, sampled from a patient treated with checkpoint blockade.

The CDR3 bases are TGTGCCAGCACCCTAGCGGTTGACTCCTACAATGAGCAGTTCTTC. The encoded protein is CASTLAVDSYNEQFF. V is TRBV6-1 and J is TRBJ2-1; TRBD2 matches at 7 bases. Germline CDR1 is MNHNS and CDR2 is SASEGT. The CDR3 is 15 amino acids. The trim removed 7 bases at V and 0 bases at J, leaving 6 bases unmatched.